The T cell receptor beta chain described here comes from a study of neoadjuvant anti-PD-1 for oral cavity cancer. As to this clone: Its specificity is unknown.

These newly diagnosed stage II-IVA oral cavity squamous cell carcinoma patients had no prior systemic or radiation treatment. Germline V gives CDR1 SGHAT, CDR2 FQNNGV. With 10 bases removed from V and 2 bases from J, the gap between germline ends came to 12 bases. The CDR3 has 12 residues. The repertoire was sequenced with immunoSEQ multiplex PCR; TCRdb's copy has only in-frame clones and lacks some. The table records over 15,000 clones, around three quarters of them present only once. The study, taken as a whole, reports: Treg/Th17 ratio rose with pretreatment blood and fell with post-treatment tumor TCRbeta clonality.

This clonotype was obtained from a person aged 40 to 85 with oral cavity squamous cell carcinoma. The rearrangement links TRBV11-2 to TRBJ2-7; possible D gene TRBD2, 5 bases. The source material was PBMCs, sampled before nivolumab (anti-PD-1) treatment. DNA for the CDR3: TGTGCCACCGAGGGCGCTACCTACGAGCAGTACTTC. The encoded protein is CATEGATYEQYF.